The 18 T cell receptor beta chains presented below share a single source sample, sequenced in a study of long-term antiretroviral therapy in people with HIV. The assay used was immunoSEQ (version v3.0), run at survey level. Clones were read by immunoSEQ multiplex PCR, and TCRdb kept only the in-frame ones, dropping some. The table includes 42,000 or so clones, approximately 86% detected once. The material was unsorted PBMCs, obtained 0.1 years before starting antiretroviral therapy. The origin of the receptors is a woman in her fifties or sixties with HIV.

This chain joins TRBV5-4 and TRBJ1-3; D uncertain. In germline, CDR1 is SGHNT, CDR2 YYREEE (reference sequence). Trimming stripped 4 bases from V and 5 bases from J, with 19 bases between. This CDR3 has 16 amino acids. CDR3 amino acids: CASSDRRAEARNTIYF. The CDR3 bases are TGTGCCAGCAGCGATAGGAGGGCAGAAGCCCGAAACACCATATATTTT.

The chain carries TRBV6-5 and TRBJ2-1; 9 nucleotides match TRBD1. The CDR3 spans 16 residues. V shed 2 bases, J shed 6 bases, and the junction held 8 bases outside the gene matches. Germline V gene lookup returns CDR1 MNHEY and CDR2 SVGAGI. In DNA, the CDR3 is TGTGCCAGCAGTTACAGTGGGACAGGGAGGCCCAATGAGCAGTTCTTC. Protein product: CASSYSGTGRPNEQFF.

The table lists this clone with a count of one. The V call is TRBV30, the J call TRBJ2-5; 14 nucleotides match TRBD2. V was clipped by 0 bases and J by 5 bases; unmatched bases: 8. The CDR3 totals 17 residues. Per germline, CDR1 GTSNPN and CDR2 SVGIG (reference sequence). CDR3 sequence reads: CAWSVHGTSGGGETQYF. CDR3 DNA sequence: TGTGCCTGGAGTGTACATGGGACTAGCGGGGGAGGGGAGACCCAGTACTTC.

The CDR3 loop reads CASSSDGTEAFF. The CDR3, as DNA: TGTGCCAGCAGCTCCGACGGGACTGAAGCTTTCTTT. The chain links TRBV7-2 to TRBJ1-1; D is ambiguous. V lost 4 bases, J lost 5 bases, and 8 bases lay in between. The CDR3 has 12 amino acids. Germline CDR1 reads SGHTA; CDR2 reads FQGNSA.

The chain links TRBV5-1 to TRBJ1-2; D not resolved. The length of the CDR3 is 15 residues. Germline V lookup: CDR1 SGHRS, CDR2 YFSETQ. V lost 0 bases, J lost 2 bases, and 11 bases lay in between. The CDR3 sequence is CASSLVPALNYGYTF. CDR3 nucleotide sequence: TGCGCCAGCAGCTTGGTGCCGGCACTGAACTATGGCTACACCTTC.

This sequence joins TRBV5-1 and TRBJ1-1; D is ambiguous. Deletions cut 2 bases from V and 3 bases from J, with 11 bases between. Germline loops: CDR1 SGHRS, CDR2 YFSETQ. This CDR3 is built from 14 residues. The CDR3 DNA follows: TGCGCCAGCAGCTTAGCCGGTTCCTACACTGAAGCTTTCTTT. Encoded protein: CASSLAGSYTEAFF.

The CDR3 protein is CASIPRTGDTGELFF. Here the CDR3 DNA reads TGTGCCAGCATTCCCCGGACAGGGGACACCGGGGAGCTGTTTTTT. The rearrangement links TRBV7-9 to TRBJ2-2; TRBD1 aligns across 9 bases. The CDR3 runs 15 residues. V gave up 7 bases and J gave up 3 bases; unmatched junction bases: 6. Germline-derived CDR1 and CDR2 are SEHNR and FQNEAQ (reference sequence). Variable domain in full (rest from reference TRBV7-9 and TRBJ2-2): DTGVSQNPRHKITKRGQNVTFRCDPISEHNRLYWYRQTLGQGPEFLTYFQNEAQLEKSRLLSDRFSAERPKGSFSTLEIQRTEQGDSAMYLCASIPRTGDTGELFFGEGSRLTVL.

This clone was observed a handful of times. V usage is TRBV6-1 and J usage is TRBJ1-2; 11 bases agree with TRBD1. The length of the CDR3 is 15 residues. Germline V gives CDR1 MNHNS, CDR2 SASEGT. J gave up 6 bases and V 7 bases, and 10 bases lay outside the gene matches. DNA for the CDR3: TGTGCCAGCAATTCCGGGACAGGGGGAGAGGATGGCTACACCTTC. Translation gives CASNSGTGGEDGYTF.

V and J are TRBV18 and TRBJ1-1; D is perhaps TRBD1 (6 bases). Looked up from germline, CDR1 is KGHSH and CDR2 is LQKENI. CDR3 size: 14 residues. V shed 3 bases and J shed 6 bases, with 14 bases lying between them. The CDR3 bases are TGTGCCAGCTCACCGGTTTTACAGGGCCCTGAAGCTTTCTTT. Translation: CASSPVLQGPEAFF.

The gene calls are TRBV9 and TRBJ2-7; D possibly corresponds to TRBD1 (6 bases). The CDR3 extends over 15 amino acids. The V gene lost 1 base and the J gene lost 2 bases, with 13 bases spanning the gap. Germline V lookup: CDR1 SGDLS, CDR2 YYNGEE. CDR3 residues: CASSVPGHRPYEQYF. In DNA, the CDR3 is TGTGCCAGCAGCGTACCGGGACACAGGCCCTACGAGCAGTACTTC.

The V and J genes are TRBV19 and TRBJ1-1, with 8 bases aligning to TRBD1. The CDR3 runs to 16 residues. J lost 0 bases, V lost 3 bases, and 6 bases had no gene match. Germline loops: CDR1 LNHDA, CDR2 SQIVND (reference sequence). CDR3 in DNA: TGTGCCAGTAGTATGACAGGGGTTGGCGTGAACACTGAAGCTTTCTTT. Translated, it gives CASSMTGVGVNTEAFF. The complete variable domain, with remaining parts taken from reference TRBV19 and TRBJ1-1, reads DGGITQSPKYLFRKEGQNVTLSCEQNLNHDAMYWYRQDPGQGLRLIYYSQIVNDFQKGDIAEGYSVSREKKESFPLTVTSAQKNPTAFYLCASSMTGVGVNTEAFFGQGTRLTVV.

This chain links TRBV5-1 with TRBJ2-6; 7 nucleotides align to TRBD2. Germline CDR1 SGHRS, CDR2 YFSETQ. V shed 0 bases, J shed 0 bases, and the junction held 0 bases outside the gene matches. This CDR3 contains 16 residues. The CDR3 is CASSLGEGSGANVLTF. CDR3 bases: TGCGCCAGCAGCTTGGGGGAGGGCTCTGGGGCCAACGTCCTGACTTTC.

V and J are TRBV19 and TRBJ2-7; D remains unclear. Trimming took 3 bases from V and 2 from J, leaving 11 bases between them. Germline lookup yields CDR1 LNHDA and CDR2 SQIVND (reference sequence). The CDR3 is 14 residues long. This CDR3 is CASSILGTTYEQYF. CDR3 bases: TGTGCCAGTAGTATTTTGGGAACCACCTACGAGCAGTACTTC.

V gene TRBV6-5 combines with J gene TRBJ1-6; D may be TRBD1 (5 bases). Between the trimmed V and J ends, which lost 2 bases and 0 bases, there was a span of 8 bases. This CDR3 is 16 amino acids long. The germline V gene encodes CDR1 MNHEY and CDR2 SVGAGI. DNA for the CDR3: TGTGCCAGCAGTTACGGCGACAGCTCCTATAATTCACCCCTCCACTTT. This codes for CASSYGDSSYNSPLHF.

The chain is built from TRBV19 and TRBJ2-5; 9 bases map to TRBD1. With V trimmed by 5 bases and J by 6 bases, 7 bases remained unmatched. Germline lookup yields CDR1 LNHDA and CDR2 SQIVND (reference sequence). The CDR3 extends over 14 amino acids. The CDR3: CASSPGQGGQTQYF. The CDR3 DNA reads as TGTGCCAGTAGTCCGGGACAGGGTGGACAGACCCAGTACTTC.

The rearrangement uses TRBV19 and TRBJ1-1; 8 bases agree with TRBD1. V shed 0 bases and J 3 bases; nucleotides not matched to a gene: 3. This CDR3 has 15 residues. The germline CDR1 and CDR2 sequences are LNHDA and SQIVND (reference sequence). The CDR3 loop reads CASSIEDRVHTEAFF. The CDR3 nucleotides read TGTGCCAGTAGTATAGAGGACAGGGTACACACTGAAGCTTTCTTT.

The rearrangement joins TRBV7-3 to TRBJ2-3, with D possibly being TRBD1 (5 bases). The CDR3 has 15 residues. Germline lookup yields CDR1 SGHTA and CDR2 FQGTGA. V was pared by 0 bases and J by 6 bases, with 13 bases between. This CDR3 is CASSLTGPPPDTQYF. DNA for the CDR3: TGTGCCAGCAGCTTAACGGGGCCCCCTCCGGATACGCAGTATTTT.

The gene calls are TRBV5-1 and TRBJ1-2; 8 bases match TRBD1. The CDR3 consists of 15 residues. V shed 4 bases and J 3 bases; nucleotides not matched to a gene: 8. Germline V lookup: CDR1 SGHRS, CDR2 YFSETQ. The CDR3 is CASSTGQGNYYGYTF. The CDR3 region has the DNA TGCGCCAGCAGCACTGGACAGGGTAACTACTATGGCTACACCTTC.